The subject of this entry is one TCR beta chain. Participants' reported clinical history set cohort assignment. The CDR3 sequence is 11 residues long. Germline CDR1 and CDR2: MNHNS and SASEGT. Deletions cut 3 bases from V and 9 bases from J, with 6 bases between. Clones were sequenced by immunoSEQ multiplex PCR, and TCRdb holds only the in-frame ones, with some missing. The repertoire holds approximately 440,000 clones, roughly 88% seen once, with more than 0.55% in the top ten. The entry originates in a study of blood T cell repertoires in COVID-19. The material sequenced was PBMCs or T cells enriched from blood (not recorded which). This clonotype was sampled from a man aged 18 to 30 who had recovered from COVID-19. The V call is TRBV6-1, the J call TRBJ1-5; no reliable D call. CDR3 protein: CASSDFRPQHF. Here the CDR3 DNA reads TGTGCCAGCAGTGATTTTAGGCCCCAGCATTTT.